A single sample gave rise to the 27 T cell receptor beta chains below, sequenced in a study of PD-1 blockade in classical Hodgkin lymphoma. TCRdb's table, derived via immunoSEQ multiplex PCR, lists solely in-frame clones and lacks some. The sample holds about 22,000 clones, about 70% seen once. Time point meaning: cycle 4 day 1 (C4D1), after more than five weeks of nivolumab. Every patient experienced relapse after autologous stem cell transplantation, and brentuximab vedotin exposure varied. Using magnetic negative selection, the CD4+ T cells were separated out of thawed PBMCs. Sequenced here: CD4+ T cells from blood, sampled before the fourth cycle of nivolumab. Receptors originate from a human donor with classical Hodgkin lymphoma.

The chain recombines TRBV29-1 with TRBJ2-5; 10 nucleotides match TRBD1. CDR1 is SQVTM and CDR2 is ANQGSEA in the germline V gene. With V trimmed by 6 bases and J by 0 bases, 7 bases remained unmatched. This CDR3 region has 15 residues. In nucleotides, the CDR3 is TGCAGCGTAAAAGGGGACAGGGGTTACCAAGAGACCCAGTACTTC. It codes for CSVKGDRGYQETQYF.

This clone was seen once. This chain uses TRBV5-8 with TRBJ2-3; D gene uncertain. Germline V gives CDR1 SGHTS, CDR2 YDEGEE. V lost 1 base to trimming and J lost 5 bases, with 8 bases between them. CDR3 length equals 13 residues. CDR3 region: CASSLTRIDTQYF. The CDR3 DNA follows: TGTGCCAGCAGCTTGACCAGAATAGATACGCAGTATTTT.

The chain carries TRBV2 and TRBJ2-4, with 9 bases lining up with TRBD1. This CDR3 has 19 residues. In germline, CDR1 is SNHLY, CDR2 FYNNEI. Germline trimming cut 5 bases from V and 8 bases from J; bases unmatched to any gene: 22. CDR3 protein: CASSLTGGRRDWIRDIQYF. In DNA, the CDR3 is TGTGCCAGCAGTCTTACAGGGGGCCGAAGGGATTGGATTCGCGACATTCAGTACTTC. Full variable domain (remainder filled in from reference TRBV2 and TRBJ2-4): EPEVTQTPSHQVTQMGQEVILRCVPISNHLYFYWYRQILGQKVEFLVSFYNNEISEKSEIFDDQFSVERPDGSNFTLKIRSTKLEDSAMYFCASSLTGGRRDWIRDIQYFGAGTRLSVL.

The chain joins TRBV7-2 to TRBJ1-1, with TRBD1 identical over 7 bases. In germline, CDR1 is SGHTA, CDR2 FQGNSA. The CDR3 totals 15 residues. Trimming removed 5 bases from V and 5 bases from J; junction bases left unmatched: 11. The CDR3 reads CASSPHRGGGTEAFF. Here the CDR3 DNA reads TGTGCCAGCAGCCCCCACAGGGGCGGAGGGACTGAAGCTTTCTTT.

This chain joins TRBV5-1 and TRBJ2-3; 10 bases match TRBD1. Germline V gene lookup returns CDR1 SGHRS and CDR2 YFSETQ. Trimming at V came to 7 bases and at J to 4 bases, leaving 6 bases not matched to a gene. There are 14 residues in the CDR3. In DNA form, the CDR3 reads TGCGCCAGCGGTGGACAGGGGGGTCCAGATACGCAGTATTTT. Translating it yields CASGGQGGPDTQYF.

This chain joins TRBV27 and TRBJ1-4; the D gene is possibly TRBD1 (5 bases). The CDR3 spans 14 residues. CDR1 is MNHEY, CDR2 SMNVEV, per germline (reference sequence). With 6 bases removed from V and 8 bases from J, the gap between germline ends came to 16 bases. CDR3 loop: CASSRGGVGEKLFF. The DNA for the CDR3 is TGTGCCAGCAGCCGTGGGGGGGTAGGGGAAAAACTGTTTTTT.

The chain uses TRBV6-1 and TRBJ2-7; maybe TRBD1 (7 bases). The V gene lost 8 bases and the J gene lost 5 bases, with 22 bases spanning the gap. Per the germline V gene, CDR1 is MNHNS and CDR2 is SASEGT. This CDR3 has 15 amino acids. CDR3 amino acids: CASARRAQGGHEQYF. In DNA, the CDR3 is TGTGCCAGCGCCCGTAGGGCGCAGGGGGGTCACGAGCAGTACTTC.

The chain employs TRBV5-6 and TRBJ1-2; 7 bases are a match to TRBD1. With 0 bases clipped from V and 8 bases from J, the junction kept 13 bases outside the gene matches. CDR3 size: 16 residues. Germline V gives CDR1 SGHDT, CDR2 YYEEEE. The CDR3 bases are TGTGCCAGCAGCTTGGGGGGGACAGCTTCAATACTCGGCTACACCTTC. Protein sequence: CASSLGGTASILGYTF. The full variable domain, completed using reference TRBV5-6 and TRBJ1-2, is DAGVTQSPTHLIKTRGQQVTLRCSPKSGHDTVSWYQQALGQGPQFIFQYYEEEERQRGNFPDRFSGHQFPNYSSELNVNALLLGDSALYLCASSLGGTASILGYTFGSGTRLTVV.

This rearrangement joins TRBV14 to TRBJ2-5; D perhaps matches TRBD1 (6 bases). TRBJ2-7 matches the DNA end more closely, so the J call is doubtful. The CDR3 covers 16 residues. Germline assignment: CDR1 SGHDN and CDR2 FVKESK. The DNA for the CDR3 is TGTGCCAGCAGCCAAGACAGGGGAACCCAAGCCTACGAGCAGTACTTC. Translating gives CASSQDRGTQAYEQYF.

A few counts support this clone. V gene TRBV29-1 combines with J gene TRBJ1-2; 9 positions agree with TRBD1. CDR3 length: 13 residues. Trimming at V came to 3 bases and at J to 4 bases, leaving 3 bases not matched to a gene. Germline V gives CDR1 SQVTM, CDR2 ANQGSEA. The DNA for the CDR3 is TGCAGCGTTGACCTGGACAGGGGCTATGGCTACACCTTC. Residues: CSVDLDRGYGYTF. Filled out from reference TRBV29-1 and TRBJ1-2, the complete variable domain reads SAVISQKPSRDICQRGTSLTIQCQVDSQVTMMFWYRQQPGQSLTLIATANQGSEATYESGFVIDKFPISRPNLTFSTLTVSNMSPEDSSIYLCSVDLDRGYGYTFGSGTRLTVV.

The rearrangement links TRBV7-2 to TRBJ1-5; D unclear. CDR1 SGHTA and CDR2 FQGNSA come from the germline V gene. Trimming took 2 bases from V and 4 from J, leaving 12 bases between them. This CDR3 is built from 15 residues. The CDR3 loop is CASSLSTQPNQPQHF. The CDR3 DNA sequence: TGTGCCAGCAGCTTATCCACACAGCCGAATCAGCCCCAGCATTTT.

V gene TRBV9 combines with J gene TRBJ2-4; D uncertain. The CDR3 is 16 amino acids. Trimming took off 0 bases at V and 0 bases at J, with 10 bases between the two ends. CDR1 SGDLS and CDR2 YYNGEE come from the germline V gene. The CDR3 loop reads CASSVDIAVAKNIQYF. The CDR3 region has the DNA TGTGCCAGCAGCGTAGACATTGCAGTAGCCAAAAACATTCAGTACTTC.

CDR3 DNA: TGTGCCAGCAGTAGACTAGCGGCTGGCCAAGAGACCCAGTACTTC. As protein: CASSRLAAGQETQYF. The chain couples TRBV27 to TRBJ2-5; 9 nucleotides agree with TRBD2. Germline CDR1 and CDR2: MNHEY and SMNVEV (reference sequence). CDR3 length equals 15 residues. The V segment lost 5 bases and the J segment 1 base; nucleotides outside the gene matches: 5.

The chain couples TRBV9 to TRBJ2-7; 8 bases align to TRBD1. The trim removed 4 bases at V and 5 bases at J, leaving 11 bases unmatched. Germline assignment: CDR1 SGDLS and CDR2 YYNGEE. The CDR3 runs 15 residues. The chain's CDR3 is CASSPRQGSGNEQYF. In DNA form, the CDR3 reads TGTGCCAGCAGCCCTCGACAGGGGTCGGGAAACGAGCAGTACTTC.

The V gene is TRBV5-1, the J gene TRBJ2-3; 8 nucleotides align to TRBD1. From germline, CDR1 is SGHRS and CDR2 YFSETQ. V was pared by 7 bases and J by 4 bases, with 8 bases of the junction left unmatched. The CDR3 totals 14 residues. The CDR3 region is CASSKGQAADTQYF. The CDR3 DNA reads TGCGCCAGCTCCAAGGGACAGGCGGCAGATACGCAGTATTTT.

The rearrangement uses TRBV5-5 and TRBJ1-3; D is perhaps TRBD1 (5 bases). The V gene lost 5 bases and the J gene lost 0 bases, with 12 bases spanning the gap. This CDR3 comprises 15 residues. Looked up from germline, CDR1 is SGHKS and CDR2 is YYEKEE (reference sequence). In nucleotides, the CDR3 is TGTGCCAGCAGTCGGGACGTCCGCTCTGGAAACACCATATATTTT. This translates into CASSRDVRSGNTIYF.

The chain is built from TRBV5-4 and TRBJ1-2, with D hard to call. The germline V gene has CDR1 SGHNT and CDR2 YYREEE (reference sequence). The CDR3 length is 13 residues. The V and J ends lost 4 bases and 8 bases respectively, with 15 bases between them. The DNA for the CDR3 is TGTGCCAGCAGCGCTTGGCCGGCGGGGGGCTACACCTTC. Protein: CASSAWPAGGYTF.

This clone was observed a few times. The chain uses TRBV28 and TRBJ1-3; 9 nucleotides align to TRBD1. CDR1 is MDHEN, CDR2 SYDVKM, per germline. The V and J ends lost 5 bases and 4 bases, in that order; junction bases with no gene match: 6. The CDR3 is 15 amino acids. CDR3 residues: CASSAGTGIGNTIYF. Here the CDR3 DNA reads TGTGCCAGCAGTGCCGGGACAGGGATAGGAAACACCATATATTTT.

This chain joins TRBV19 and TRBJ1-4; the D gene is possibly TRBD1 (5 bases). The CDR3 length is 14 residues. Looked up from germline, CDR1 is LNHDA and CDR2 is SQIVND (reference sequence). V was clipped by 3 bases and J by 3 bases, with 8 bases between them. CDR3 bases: TGTGCCAGTAGTATTTCGGGGGCTAATGAAAAACTGTTTTTT. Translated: CASSISGANEKLFF.

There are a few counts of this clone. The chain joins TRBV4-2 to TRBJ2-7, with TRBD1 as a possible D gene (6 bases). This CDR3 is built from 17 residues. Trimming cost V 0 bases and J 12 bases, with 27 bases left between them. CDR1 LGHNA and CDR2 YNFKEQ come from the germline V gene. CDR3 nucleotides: TGTGCCAGCAGCCAAGAATCTCGGGTGGACAGTTTCCTAAGTTTGTACTTC. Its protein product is CASSQESRVDSFLSLYF.

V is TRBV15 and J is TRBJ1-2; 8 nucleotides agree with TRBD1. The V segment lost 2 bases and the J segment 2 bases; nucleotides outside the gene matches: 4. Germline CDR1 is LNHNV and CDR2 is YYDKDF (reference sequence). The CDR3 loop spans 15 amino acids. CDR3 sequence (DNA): TGTGCCACCAGCAGACAGGGGGCGGGCAACTATGGCTACACCTTC. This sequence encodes CATSRQGAGNYGYTF.

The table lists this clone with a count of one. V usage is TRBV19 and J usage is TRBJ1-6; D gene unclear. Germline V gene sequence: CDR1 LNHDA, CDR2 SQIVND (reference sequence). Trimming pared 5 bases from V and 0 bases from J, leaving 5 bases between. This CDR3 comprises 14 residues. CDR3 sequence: CASSENSYNSPLHF. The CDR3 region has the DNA TGTGCCAGTAGTGAAAACTCCTATAATTCACCCCTCCACTTT. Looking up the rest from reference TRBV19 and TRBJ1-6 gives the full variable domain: DGGITQSPKYLFRKEGQNVTLSCEQNLNHDAMYWYRQDPGQGLRLIYYSQIVNDFQKGDIAEGYSVSREKKESFPLTVTSAQKNPTAFYLCASSENSYNSPLHFGNGTRLTVT.

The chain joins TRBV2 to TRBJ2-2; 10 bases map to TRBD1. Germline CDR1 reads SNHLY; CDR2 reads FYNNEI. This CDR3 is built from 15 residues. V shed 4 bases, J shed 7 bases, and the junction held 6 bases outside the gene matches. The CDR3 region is CASSGRDRGIGELFF. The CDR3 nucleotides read TGTGCCAGCAGTGGCCGGGACAGGGGAATCGGGGAGCTGTTTTTT.

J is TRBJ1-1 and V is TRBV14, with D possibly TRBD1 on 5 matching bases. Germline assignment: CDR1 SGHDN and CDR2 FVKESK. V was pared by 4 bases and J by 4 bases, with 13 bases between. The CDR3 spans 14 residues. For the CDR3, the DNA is TGTGCCAGCAGCCTGACGGGGCTAGGCACTGAAGCTTTCTTT. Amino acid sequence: CASSLTGLGTEAFF.

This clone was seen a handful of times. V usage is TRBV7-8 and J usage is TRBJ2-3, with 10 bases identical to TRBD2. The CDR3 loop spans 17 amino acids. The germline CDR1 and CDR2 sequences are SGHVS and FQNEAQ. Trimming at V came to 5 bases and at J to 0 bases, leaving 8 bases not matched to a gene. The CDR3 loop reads CASSRRAGGASTDTQYF. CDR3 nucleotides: TGTGCCAGCAGCCGGAGAGCGGGGGGGGCAAGCACAGATACGCAGTATTTT.

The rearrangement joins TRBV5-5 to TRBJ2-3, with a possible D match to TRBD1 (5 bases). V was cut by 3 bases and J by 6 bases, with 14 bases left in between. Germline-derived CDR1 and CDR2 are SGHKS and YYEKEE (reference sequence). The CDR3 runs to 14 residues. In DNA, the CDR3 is TGTGCCAGCAGCTCTAGGGGCCGGTCTGATACGCAGTATTTT. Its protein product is CASSSRGRSDTQYF.

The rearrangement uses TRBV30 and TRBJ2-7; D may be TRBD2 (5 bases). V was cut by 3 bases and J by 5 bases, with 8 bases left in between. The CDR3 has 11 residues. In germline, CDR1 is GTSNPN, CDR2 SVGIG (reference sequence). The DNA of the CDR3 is TGTGCCTGGAGAGGACTGGACGAGCAGTACTTC. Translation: CAWRGLDEQYF.